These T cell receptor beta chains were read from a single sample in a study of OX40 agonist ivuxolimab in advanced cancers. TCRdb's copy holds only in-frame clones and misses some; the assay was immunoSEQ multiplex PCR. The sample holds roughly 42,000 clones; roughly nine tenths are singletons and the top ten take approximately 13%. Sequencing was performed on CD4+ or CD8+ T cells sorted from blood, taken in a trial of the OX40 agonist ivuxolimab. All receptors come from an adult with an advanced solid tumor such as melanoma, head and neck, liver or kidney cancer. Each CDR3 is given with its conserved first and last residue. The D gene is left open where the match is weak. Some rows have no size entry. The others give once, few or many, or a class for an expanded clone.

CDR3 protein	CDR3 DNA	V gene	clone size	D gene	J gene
CASRGPIYNSPLHF	TGTGCCAGCAGGGGACCGATTTATAATTCACCCCTCCACTTT	TRBV28	-	-	TRBJ1-6
CASSFGAGTEQYF	TGTGCCAGCAGTTTTGGGGCAGGGACTGAGCAGTACTTC	TRBV27	-	-	TRBJ2-7
CASSQRAAGTEAFF	TGCGCCAGCAGCCAGCGTGCAGCCGGAACTGAAGCTTTCTTT	TRBV4-1	-	-	TRBJ1-1
CSPGGGDTEAFF	TGCAGCCCCGGGGGGGGTGACACTGAAGCTTTCTTT	TRBV29-1	few	-	TRBJ1-1
CASSQDRGLSEAFF	TGTGCCAGCAGCCAAGATCGGGGGTTGTCTGAAGCCTTCTTT	TRBV4-2	-	-	TRBJ1-1
CSARGGQYF	TGCAGTGCTAGGGGTGGGCAGTACTTC	TRBV20-1	once	-	TRBJ2-7
CASSPSQGRVYGYTF	TGTGCCAGCAGTCCCTCTCAGGGACGGGTCTATGGCTACACCTTC	TRBV27	few	-	TRBJ1-2
CASSFDTLTEAFF	TGCGCCAGCAGCTTTGACACCCTCACTGAAGCTTTCTTT	TRBV5-1	-	-	TRBJ1-1
CASSENLRGEQFF	TGCGCCAGCAGTGAGAATTTGCGGGGGGAGCAGTTCTTC	TRBV10-2	-	TRBD2	TRBJ2-1
CASSLRPGNTIYF	TGTGCCAGCAGTTTAAGGCCGGGAAACACCATATATTTT	TRBV27	few	-	TRBJ1-3
CASSQSLISEKLFF	TGTGCCAGCAGCCAAAGTTTGATTAGCGAAAAACTGTTTTTT	TRBV14	-	-	TRBJ1-4
CASSSGASEQYF	TGTGCCAGCAGTTCAGGGGCCAGCGAGCAGTACTTC	TRBV28	-	-	TRBJ2-7
CASMDQGRQETQYF	TGTGCCAGCATGGACCAGGGGCGACAAGAGACCCAGTACTTC	TRBV27	-	-	TRBJ2-5
CASGGGENIQYF	TGTGCCAGTGGTGGTGGGGAAAACATTCAGTACTTC	TRBV19	-	-	TRBJ2-4
CASSREGGTLDEQFF	TGCGCCAGCAGCCGGGAGGGGGGAACACTCGATGAGCAGTTCTTC	TRBV4-1	-	-	TRBJ2-1
CASSVSQGLGSDTQYF	TGTGCCAGCAGCGTCTCACAGGGCCTCGGGTCTGATACGCAGTATTTT	TRBV5-6	few	-	TRBJ2-3
CSVDKRPTDTQYF	TGCAGCGTTGACAAGCGGCCCACAGATACGCAGTATTTT	TRBV29-1	-	-	TRBJ2-3
CASSLRTPPGELFF	TGTGCCAGCAGCTTAAGAACCCCACCCGGGGAGCTGTTTTTT	TRBV7-6	-	-	TRBJ2-2
CASSHLAGTGGLNTEAFF	TGTGCCAGCAGCCATCTTGCCGGGACAGGGGGTTTGAACACTGAAGCTTTCTTT	TRBV4-2	few	TRBD1	TRBJ1-1
CASSQDSGLENIQYF	TGTGCCAGCAGCCAAGACTCAGGGTTGGAAAACATTCAGTACTTC	TRBV4-2	-	-	TRBJ2-4
CASSGTDSGNTIYF	TGTGCCAGCAGTGGAACAGACTCTGGAAACACCATATATTTT	TRBV2	-	-	TRBJ1-3
CASSLGRNEQYF	TGTGCCAGCAGTTTGGGACGAAACGAGCAGTACTTC	TRBV6-5	-	-	TRBJ2-7
CASSKTNAGIGDYGYTF	TGCGCCAGCAGCAAGACGAATGCAGGGATCGGCGACTATGGCTACACCTTC	TRBV5-1	-	-	TRBJ1-2
CASSFGRRPGELFF	TGTGCCAGCAGTTTTGGGAGAAGGCCCGGGGAGCTGTTTTTT	TRBV28	-	-	TRBJ2-2
CASSWAQEQYF	TGTGCCAGCAGCTGGGCCCAAGAGCAGTACTTC	TRBV5-4	-	-	TRBJ2-7
CASSLLTVGTEAFF	TGTGCCAGCAGTTTATTGACAGTCGGGACTGAAGCTTTCTTT	TRBV28	-	-	TRBJ1-1
CASSQQGSYNEQFF	TGTGCCAGCAGCCAACAGGGGTCCTACAATGAGCAGTTCTTC	TRBV14	-	-	TRBJ2-1
CASRSWGAEETQYF	TGTGCCAGCAGGTCGTGGGGGGCCGAAGAGACCCAGTACTTC	TRBV6-6	-	-	TRBJ2-5
CASSLGLVTTILKYF	TGTGCCAGCAGCTTGGGTTTAGTGACAACCATTTTAAAGTACTTC	TRBV5-6	-	-	TRBJ2-7
CSVETTTSYEQYF	TGCAGCGTTGAAACGACTACCTCCTACGAGCAGTACTTC	TRBV29-1	-	-	TRBJ2-7
CASRTDRVHTGELFF	TGTGCCAGCAGGACCGACAGGGTCCACACCGGGGAGCTGTTTTTT	TRBV6-6	once	TRBD1	TRBJ2-2
CASSYTGTEETQYF	TGTGCCAGCAGTTACACTGGGACAGAAGAGACCCAGTACTTC	TRBV6-5	-	TRBD1	TRBJ2-5
CASSQWPVDEAFF	TGTGCCAGCAGCCAATGGCCGGTAGATGAAGCTTTCTTT	TRBV16	-	-	TRBJ1-1
CASSYLAASYEQYF	TGTGCCAGCAGTTACTTGGCCGCATCCTACGAGCAGTACTTC	TRBV6-5	-	-	TRBJ2-7
CASSSQRLGDTEAFF	TGTGCCAGCAGCTCCCAGAGACTGGGGGACACTGAAGCTTTCTTT	TRBV7-9	-	-	TRBJ1-1
CASSMSRGRGNEQYF	TGTGCCAGTAGTATGTCTCGGGGCAGGGGCAACGAGCAGTACTTC	TRBV19	-	-	TRBJ2-7
CAGRPGQENIQYF	TGTGCCGGAAGACCGGGACAGGAAAACATTCAGTACTTC	TRBV2	-	TRBD1	TRBJ2-4
CASSLAQGGSNQPQHF	TGTGCCAGCAGTTTAGCCCAGGGGGGAAGTAATCAGCCCCAGCATTTT	TRBV27	-	TRBD1	TRBJ1-5
CASTNDGRTGNTIYF	TGTGCCAGCACCAACGACGGGAGGACTGGAAACACCATATATTTT	TRBV9	-	-	TRBJ1-3
CASSSNRWGDSGNTIYF	TGTGCCAGCAGCTCAAACAGGTGGGGGGACAGTGGAAACACCATATATTTT	TRBV7-8	-	TRBD1	TRBJ1-3
CASSEVGIGTDAQNIQYF	TGTGCCAGCAGTGAAGTGGGTATCGGGACAGACGCACAAAACATTCAGTACTTC	TRBV2	-	TRBD1	TRBJ2-4
CASSVDDPRKPGQGLFGYTF	TGTGCCAGCAGCGTAGACGACCCACGAAAACCGGGACAGGGCCTCTTCGGCTACACCTTC	TRBV9	-	TRBD1	TRBJ1-2
CASSLISTGELFF	TGCGCCAGCAGCCTGATCAGTACCGGGGAGCTGTTTTTT	TRBV4-1	-	-	TRBJ2-2
CASSLTTGGDEKLFF	TGTGCCAGCAGCTTGACTACTGGGGGTGACGAAAAACTGTTTTTT	TRBV7-9	few	-	TRBJ1-4
CASSLGTPGGINEQFF	TGTGCCAGCAGCCTTGGGACCCCTGGGGGGATCAATGAGCAGTTCTTC	TRBV5-4	-	-	TRBJ2-1
CASTSQSSYGYTF	TGTGCCAGCACCAGCCAGTCTTCCTATGGCTACACCTTC	TRBV6-5	-	-	TRBJ1-2